The next 9 T cell receptor beta chains were all read from a single sample in a study of vaccination effects on CD4 cells after COVID-19. The table came from immunoSEQ multiplex PCR; TCRdb's copy has only in-frame clones and leaves some out. The sample contains 55,000 to 80,000 clones, roughly 80% of which appear only once. The antigens these receptors bind are not known. Antigen-specific CD4+ T cell clonotypes were called by their expansion after viral peptide-pool culture in ViraFEST. Cells that had been cultured for less than 13 days were the source of isolated CD4+ T cells. Each vaccine recipient was nucleocapsid antibody negative and had no prior SARS-CoV-2 infection. The input for sequencing was CD4+ T cells from PBMCs cultured with SARS-CoV-2 spike peptides, taken before COVID-19 vaccination. The receptors were sampled from a human donor who received a COVID-19 vaccine.

This chain uses TRBV18 with TRBJ1-4; D is perhaps TRBD1 (6 bases). The V end was cut by 4 bases, the J end by 4 bases, with 13 bases between. CDR1 and CDR2 from the germline V gene are KGHSH and LQKENI. The CDR3 has 15 amino acids. The CDR3 reads CASSRTGGGNEKLFF. The CDR3 DNA reads TGTGCCAGCTCACGAACGGGAGGGGGTAATGAAAAACTGTTTTTT.

The chain carries TRBV6-5 and TRBJ2-2; 9 nucleotides agree with TRBD2. Germline loops: CDR1 MNHEY, CDR2 SVGAGI. J lost 1 base, V lost 10 bases, and 7 bases had no gene match. CDR3 size: 15 residues. CDR3 protein: CAIRGGGGNTGELFF. As DNA, the CDR3 is TGTGCCATACGAGGCGGGGGGGGGAACACCGGGGAGCTGTTTTTT.

This chain uses TRBV5-1 with TRBJ1-3; D is unclear. The V end was cut by 0 bases, the J end by 0 bases, with 10 bases between. This CDR3 is built from 16 residues. Looked up from germline, CDR1 is SGHRS and CDR2 is YFSETQ. CDR3 sequence: CASSLVGSFSGNTIYF. The CDR3 nucleotides read TGCGCCAGCAGCTTGGTGGGGAGCTTCTCTGGAAACACCATATATTTT.

This sequence joins TRBV7-2 and TRBJ1-4, with TRBD1 identical over 9 bases. Germline values: CDR1 SGHTA, CDR2 FQGNSA. The CDR3 extends over 15 amino acids. V lost 5 bases to trimming and J lost 7 bases; unmatched junction nucleotides: 8. CDR3 amino acids: CASSPGDREVEKLFF. The CDR3 nucleotides read TGTGCCAGCAGCCCCGGGGACAGGGAAGTTGAAAAACTGTTTTTT. Full variable domain (rest looked up from reference TRBV7-2 and TRBJ1-4): GAGVSQSPSNKVTEKGKDVELRCDPISGHTALYWYRQSLGQGLEFLIYFQGNSAPDKSGLPSDRFSAERTGGSVSTLTIQRTQQEDSAVYLCASSPGDREVEKLFFGSGTQLSVL.

The V call is TRBV19, the J call TRBJ1-1; 7 nucleotides agree with TRBD1. CDR1 and CDR2 (germline): LNHDA, SQIVND (reference sequence). This CDR3 contains 15 residues. The junction had 11 bases not matched to a gene; V was cut back by 6 bases and J by 4 bases. CDR3 DNA: TGTGCCAGTAGCCGGGGGAGTACAGGGGCCACTGAAGCTTTCTTT. Protein product: CASSRGSTGATEAFF.

The chain employs TRBV6-5 and TRBJ1-2; 7 bases are a match to TRBD1. From germline, CDR1 is MNHEY and CDR2 SVGAGI. The junction had 5 bases not matched to a gene; V was cut back by 0 bases and J by 4 bases. This CDR3 contains 15 residues. The chain's CDR3 is CASSYSTGQRYGYTF. In DNA, the CDR3 is TGTGCCAGCAGTTACTCAACGGGACAGCGCTATGGCTACACCTTC.

The chain has TRBV5-4 and TRBJ2-3; 8 bases match TRBD1. Germline CDR1 reads SGHNT; CDR2 reads YYREEE (reference sequence). With 0 bases clipped from V and 1 base from J, the junction kept 1 base outside the gene matches. There are 15 residues in the CDR3. CDR3: CASSLGDRRTDTQYF. In nucleotides, the CDR3 is TGTGCCAGCAGCTTGGGGGACAGGCGCACAGATACGCAGTATTTT.

This clone occurred a few times. The gene calls are TRBV7-9 and TRBJ2-1; D unresolved. The germline gives CDR1 SEHNR, CDR2 FQNEAQ (reference sequence). The CDR3 length is 15 residues. The V gene lost 1 base and the J gene lost 5 bases, with 12 bases spanning the gap. DNA for the CDR3: TGTGCCAGCAGCTTAGGGACCCTGAGCCACAATGAGCAGTTCTTC. Its protein product is CASSLGTLSHNEQFF. Variable domain in full (rest from reference TRBV7-9 and TRBJ2-1): DTGVSQNPRHKITKRGQNVTFRCDPISEHNRLYWYRQTLGQGPEFLTYFQNEAQLEKSRLLSDRFSAERPKGSFSTLEIQRTEQGDSAMYLCASSLGTLSHNEQFFGPGTRLTVL.

The chain has TRBV5-1 and TRBJ1-3; TRBD1 matches at 7 bases. CDR3 length equals 14 residues. V dropped 0 bases and J dropped 8; count of bases not matched to a gene: 5. From germline, CDR1 is SGHRS and CDR2 YFSETQ. In nucleotides, the CDR3 is TGCGCCAGCAGCTTGGCCGACAGGGCGGACACCATATATTTT. Translation gives CASSLADRADTIYF.